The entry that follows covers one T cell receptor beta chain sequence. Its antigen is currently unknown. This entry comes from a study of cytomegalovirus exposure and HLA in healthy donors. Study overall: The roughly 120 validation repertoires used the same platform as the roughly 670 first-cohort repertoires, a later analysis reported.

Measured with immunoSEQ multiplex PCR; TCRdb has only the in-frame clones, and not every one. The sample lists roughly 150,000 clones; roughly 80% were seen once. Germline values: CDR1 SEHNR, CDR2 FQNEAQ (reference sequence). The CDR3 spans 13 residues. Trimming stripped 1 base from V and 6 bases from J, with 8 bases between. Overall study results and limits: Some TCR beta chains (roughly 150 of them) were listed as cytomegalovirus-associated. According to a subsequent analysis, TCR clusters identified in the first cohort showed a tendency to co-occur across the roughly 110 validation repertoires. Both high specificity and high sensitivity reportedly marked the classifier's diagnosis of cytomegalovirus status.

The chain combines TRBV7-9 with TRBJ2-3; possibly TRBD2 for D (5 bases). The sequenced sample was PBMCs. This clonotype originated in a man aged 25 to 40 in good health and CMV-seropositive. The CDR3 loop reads CASSLDGGDTQYF. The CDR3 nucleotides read TGTGCCAGCAGCTTAGATGGAGGCGATACGCAGTATTTT.